This T cell receptor beta chain stems from a study of blood T cell repertoires in COVID-19. Generated by immunoSEQ multiplex PCR, the TCRdb table keeps only in-frame clones and is missing some. The sample holds over 70,000 clones, about 88% seen once. The CDR3 contains 17 residues. The germline CDR1 and CDR2 sequences are SGHRS and YFSETQ. J gave up 0 bases and V 2 bases, and 3 bases lay outside the gene matches. Specimen: peripheral blood. The source is a human donor in a cohort sampled during active COVID-19. The rearrangement joins TRBV5-1 to TRBJ2-3; 13 nucleotides align to TRBD2. CDR3 in amino acids: CASSFELAGGSTDTQYF. DNA of the CDR3: TGCGCCAGCAGCTTCGAACTAGCGGGGGGGAGCACAGATACGCAGTATTTT.